This TCR beta chain originates from a study of technical replicates of blood from a few donors. Germline CDR1 and CDR2: SGHTA and FQGNSA. Trimming pared 1 base from V and 11 bases from J, leaving 13 bases between. The CDR3 contains 13 residues. Sequenced by immunoSEQ multiplex PCR; TCRdb stores in-frame clones only, minus some. The profile shows tens of thousands of clones, more than 90% of them singletons. The TCR comes from a human donor in good health. Some clones in this sample may be carry-over from other donors' samples. The chain links TRBV7-2 to TRBJ2-3; no definite D call. The sequenced sample consisted of PBMCs. In DNA, the CDR3 is TGTGCCAGCAGCTTAGTACGCGGCATAGAGCAGTATTTT. Protein: CASSLVRGIEQYF.